These 2 T cell receptor beta chains were all obtained from the same sample, sequenced in a study of shared clonotypes between healthy human individuals. This table comes from immunoSEQ multiplex PCR, and its TCRdb copy is limited to in-frame clones, with some not included. The repertoire holds roughly 2 million clones, with roughly 94% as singletons. The sequenced sample was naive CD4+ T cells sorted from blood. Subset meaning: CD45RA+ positively selected. The receptors shown here come from a man aged 18 to 30 in good health.

The chain employs TRBV2 and TRBJ2-7; TRBD1 might be the D (6 bases). Between the trimmed V and J ends, which lost 3 bases and 4 bases, there was a span of 19 bases. Germline V gene lookup returns CDR1 SNHLY and CDR2 FYNNEI. The CDR3 is 16 amino acids. CDR3 sequence (DNA): TGTGCCAGCAGTGATTTCCCCCCAGGGGCGGGTTACGAGCAGTACTTC. Translation: CASSDFPPGAGYEQYF.

The rearrangement uses TRBV5-1 and TRBJ1-5; the D gene is possibly TRBD1 (6 bases). Germline V gene data show CDR1 as SGHRS and CDR2 as YFSETQ. Trimming took off 4 bases at V and 2 bases at J, with 16 bases between the two ends. This CDR3 comprises 16 residues. CDR3 residues: CASSPNGGRGNQPQHF. The CDR3 nucleotides read TGCGCCAGCAGCCCCAACGGGGGCCGGGGCAATCAGCCCCAGCATTTT.